Listed below are T cell receptor beta chains from one sample, sequenced in a study of post-analysis software for immune sequencing data. TCRdb ran MiXCR on the PCR reads and lists one entry per CDR3 protein. The sample has about 760,000 distinct CDR3 sequences, 30% seen once. The source material was blood. The origin of the receptors is a girl between 10 and 17 years old with multiple sclerosis. Both conserved end residues are part of each CDR3. D genes are given only for firm matches. Size is stated for part of the rows, as once, few or many counts, or as a class when the clone is expanded.

J gene: TRBJ1-1
V gene: TRBV12-3/TRBV12-4
clone size: once
D gene: -
CDR3 protein: CASSLGPGTTEAFF
CDR3 DNA: TGTGCCAGCAGTTTAGGTCCGGGGACCACTGAAGCTTTCTTT

J gene: TRBJ2-2
V gene: TRBV3-1
clone size: few
D gene: TRBD1
CDR3 protein: CASSPGTAYTGELFF
CDR3 DNA: TGTGCCAGCAGTCCCGGGACAGCCTACACCGGGGAGCTGTTTTTT

J gene: TRBJ1-5
V gene: TRBV29-1
clone size: few
D gene: -
CDR3 protein: CSVVVGGNQPQHF
CDR3 DNA: TGCAGCGTTGTGGTCGGAGGCAATCAGCCCCAGCATTTT

J gene: TRBJ1-1
V gene: TRBV6-2/TRBV6-3
clone size: -
D gene: -
CDR3 protein: CASDSGYRNTEAFF
CDR3 DNA: TGTGCCAGCGATTCTGGTTATAGGAACACTGAAGCTTTCTTT

J gene: TRBJ2-5
V gene: TRBV4-1
clone size: few
D gene: -
CDR3 protein: CASSQEDWGQETQYF
CDR3 DNA: TGCGCCAGCAGCCAGGAAGACTGGGGCCAAGAGACCCAGTACTTC

J gene: TRBJ2-4
V gene: TRBV7-2
clone size: many
D gene: TRBD1
CDR3 protein: CASSPRPTGGFNIQYF
CDR3 DNA: TGTGCCAGCAGCCCCAGGCCGACAGGGGGCTTTAACATTCAGTACTTC

J gene: TRBJ2-7
V gene: TRBV20-1
clone size: -
D gene: TRBD2
CDR3 protein: CSVGPGTSVRRGSEQYF
CDR3 DNA: TGCAGTGTTGGACCAGGGACTAGCGTTAGGAGGGGAAGCGAGCAGTACTTC

J gene: TRBJ2-5
V gene: TRBV20-1
clone size: many
D gene: -
CDR3 protein: CSAPGNNQETQYF
CDR3 DNA: TGCAGTGCACCGGGGAATAACCAAGAGACCCAGTACTTC

J gene: TRBJ2-4
V gene: TRBV5-1
clone size: once
D gene: TRBD1
CDR3 protein: CASSKTWDRRDIQYF
CDR3 DNA: TGCGCCAGCAGCAAAACCTGGGACAGAAGGGACATTCAGTACTTC

J gene: TRBJ1-1
V gene: TRBV6-1
clone size: -
D gene: -
CDR3 protein: CASRVQGSAGAFF
CDR3 DNA: TGTGCCAGCAGAGTGCAGGGGTCGGCTGGAGCTTTCTTT

J gene: TRBJ2-5
V gene: TRBV29-1
clone size: -
D gene: -
CDR3 protein: CSVGQTEETQYF
CDR3 DNA: TGCAGCGTTGGACAGACGGAGGAGACCCAGTACTTC

J gene: TRBJ2-5
V gene: TRBV29-1
clone size: -
D gene: -
CDR3 protein: CSVSSGPGLGGTQYF
CDR3 DNA: TGCAGCGTTTCATCGGGGCCCGGCCTAGGGGGGACCCAGTACTTC

J gene: TRBJ2-2
V gene: TRBV11-3
clone size: few
D gene: TRBD1
CDR3 protein: CASSLQGAGELFF
CDR3 DNA: TGTGCCAGCAGCTTACAGGGGGCCGGGGAGCTGTTTTTT

J gene: TRBJ2-7
V gene: TRBV20-1
clone size: few
D gene: -
CDR3 protein: CSARDPGGTSYEQYF
CDR3 DNA: TGCAGTGCTAGAGACCCGGGGGGCACGTCCTACGAGCAGTACTTC

J gene: TRBJ1-1
V gene: TRBV7-2
clone size: -
D gene: -
CDR3 protein: CASPSKEGTGAFF
CDR3 DNA: TGTGCCAGCCCCAGTAAGGAAGGGACGGGAGCTTTCTTT

J gene: TRBJ2-6
V gene: TRBV10-3
clone size: -
D gene: -
CDR3 protein: CAISESHLSGANVRTF
CDR3 DNA: TGTGCCATCAGTGAGTCTCACCTTTCTGGGGCCAACGTCCGGACTTTC

J gene: TRBJ2-3
V gene: TRBV7-7
clone size: -
D gene: -
CDR3 protein: CASSLGPTGTDTQYF
CDR3 DNA: TGTGCTAGCAGCTTAGGACCCACCGGTACAGATACGCAGTATTTT

J gene: TRBJ2-4
V gene: TRBV5-6
clone size: many
D gene: -
CDR3 protein: CASSQGRGTRGIQYF
CDR3 DNA: TGTGCCAGCAGCCAGGGGCGGGGGACCCGAGGGATTCAGTACTTC

J gene: TRBJ1-1
V gene: TRBV5-5
clone size: -
D gene: -
CDR3 protein: CASSFGQQNTEAFF
CDR3 DNA: TGTGCCAGCAGCTTCGGACAGCAGAACACTGAAGCTTTCTTT

J gene: TRBJ2-7
V gene: TRBV5-1
clone size: few
D gene: TRBD2
CDR3 protein: CASRGNSGSTYEQYF
CDR3 DNA: TGCGCCAGCAGGGGGAATAGCGGGAGTACCTACGAGCAGTACTTC

J gene: TRBJ2-3
V gene: TRBV20-1
clone size: -
D gene: -
CDR3 protein: CSAPAPDLHTQYF
CDR3 DNA: TGCAGTGCCCCGGCCCCAGACCTCCATACGCAGTATTTT

J gene: TRBJ2-5
V gene: TRBV10-3
clone size: many
D gene: TRBD2
CDR3 protein: CAIRTSGVQETQYF
CDR3 DNA: TGTGCCATCAGGACTAGCGGGGTCCAAGAGACCCAGTACTTC

J gene: TRBJ2-1
V gene: TRBV20-1
clone size: -
D gene: -
CDR3 protein: CSARDNRNEQFF
CDR3 DNA: TGCAGTGCTAGAGATAATCGCAATGAGCAGTTCTTC

J gene: TRBJ2-3
V gene: TRBV2
clone size: few
D gene: TRBD1
CDR3 protein: CASNRGSDTQYF
CDR3 DNA: TGTGCCTCTAACAGGGGTTCAGATACGCAGTATTTT

J gene: TRBJ2-5
V gene: TRBV29-1
clone size: few
D gene: -
CDR3 protein: CSVAAIRETQYF
CDR3 DNA: TGCAGCGTTGCGGCTATTCGGGAGACCCAGTACTTC

J gene: TRBJ2-7
V gene: TRBV25-1
clone size: -
D gene: -
CDR3 protein: CASSERTTYEQYF
CDR3 DNA: TGTGCCAGCAGTGAGCGGACCACCTACGAGCAGTACTTC

J gene: TRBJ2-5
V gene: TRBV5-6
clone size: many
D gene: TRBD1
CDR3 protein: CASSFDREETQYF
CDR3 DNA: TGTGCCAGCAGCTTTGACAGGGAAGAGACCCAGTACTTC

J gene: TRBJ2-7
V gene: TRBV5-1
clone size: few
D gene: TRBD1
CDR3 protein: CASSLGQGAFSEQYF
CDR3 DNA: TGCGCCAGCAGCTTGGGACAGGGGGCTTTTTCCGAGCAGTACTTC

J gene: TRBJ2-1
V gene: TRBV13
clone size: few
D gene: -
CDR3 protein: CASSLNVGEQFF
CDR3 DNA: TGTGCCAGCAGCTTAAACGTAGGTGAGCAGTTCTTC

J gene: TRBJ2-7
V gene: TRBV27
clone size: -
D gene: -
CDR3 protein: CASSLQALRGEQYF
CDR3 DNA: TGTGCCAGCAGTTTACAGGCCTTAAGGGGCGAGCAGTACTTC

J gene: TRBJ2-1
V gene: TRBV6-1
clone size: -
D gene: -
CDR3 protein: CASIVKHENNEQFF
CDR3 DNA: TGTGCCAGCATAGTCAAACACGAAAACAATGAGCAGTTCTTC

J gene: TRBJ2-7
V gene: TRBV10-3
clone size: -
D gene: TRBD1
CDR3 protein: CAIMKDRGDEQYF
CDR3 DNA: TGTGCCATCATGAAGGACAGGGGCGACGAGCAGTACTTC

J gene: TRBJ2-4
V gene: TRBV20-1
clone size: few
D gene: -
CDR3 protein: CSARRLPGRGNIQYF
CDR3 DNA: TGCAGTGCTCGACGTTTACCCGGGAGAGGAAACATTCAGTACTTC

J gene: TRBJ2-1
V gene: TRBV7-2
clone size: -
D gene: -
CDR3 protein: CASSLTRANNEQFF
CDR3 DNA: TGTGCCAGCAGCTTAACGCGGGCTAACAATGAGCAGTTCTTC

J gene: TRBJ1-4
V gene: TRBV10-3
clone size: -
D gene: -
CDR3 protein: CAISEQGLGNEKLFF
CDR3 DNA: TGTGCCATCAGTGAGCAGGGGCTAGGTAATGAAAAACTGTTTTTT

J gene: TRBJ1-2
V gene: TRBV7-2
clone size: -
D gene: TRBD1
CDR3 protein: CASSLDRGGNGYTF
CDR3 DNA: TGTGCCAGCAGCCTGGACAGGGGTGGGAATGGCTACACCTTC

J gene: TRBJ1-2
V gene: TRBV13
clone size: -
D gene: TRBD1
CDR3 protein: CASSLGGQGVNYGYTF
CDR3 DNA: TGTGCCAGCAGCTTAGGGGGACAGGGAGTTAACTATGGCTACACCTTC

J gene: TRBJ2-1
V gene: TRBV5-1
clone size: few
D gene: TRBD1
CDR3 protein: CASSGEGQGYNEQFF
CDR3 DNA: TGCGCCAGCAGCGGGGAGGGACAGGGCTACAATGAGCAGTTCTTC

J gene: TRBJ2-1
V gene: TRBV4-3
clone size: few
D gene: -
CDR3 protein: CASSQDGMNYNEQFF
CDR3 DNA: TGCGCCAGCAGCCAAGACGGGATGAACTACAATGAGCAGTTCTTC

J gene: TRBJ2-3
V gene: TRBV6-1
clone size: -
D gene: TRBD2
CDR3 protein: CAGKTSGIRGDTQYF
CDR3 DNA: TGTGCCGGCAAGACTAGCGGGATCCGAGGAGATACGCAGTATTTT

J gene: TRBJ2-3
V gene: TRBV29-1
clone size: -
D gene: -
CDR3 protein: CSVRLELTDTQYF
CDR3 DNA: TGCAGCGTTCGTCTAGAATTGACAGATACGCAGTATTTT

J gene: TRBJ1-4
V gene: TRBV12-3/TRBV12-4
clone size: -
D gene: -
CDR3 protein: CASSLIGRVGEKLFF
CDR3 DNA: TGTGCCAGCAGTTTAATCGGCAGGGTCGGAGAAAAACTGTTTTTT

J gene: TRBJ1-1
V gene: TRBV7-2
clone size: -
D gene: -
CDR3 protein: CASSPRSGDTEAFF
CDR3 DNA: TGTGCCAGCAGCCCCAGAAGCGGGGACACTGAAGCTTTCTTT

J gene: TRBJ1-1
V gene: TRBV4-1
clone size: -
D gene: TRBD1
CDR3 protein: CASSQATGGLGTEAFF
CDR3 DNA: TGCGCCAGCAGCCAAGCGACAGGGGGCTTGGGCACTGAAGCTTTCTTT

J gene: TRBJ1-1
V gene: TRBV6-2/TRBV6-3
clone size: few
D gene: -
CDR3 protein: CASSGRGWRWNTEAFF
CDR3 DNA: TGTGCCAGCAGTGGCAGGGGATGGAGATGGAACACTGAAGCTTTCTTT

J gene: TRBJ2-3
V gene: TRBV20-1
clone size: -
D gene: TRBD1
CDR3 protein: CSAEGAWSTDTQYF
CDR3 DNA: TGCAGTGCTGAGGGGGCTTGGAGCACAGATACGCAGTATTTT

J gene: TRBJ2-5
V gene: TRBV29-1
clone size: many
D gene: -
CDR3 protein: CSVGSQETQYF
CDR3 DNA: TGCAGCGTCGGTTCCCAAGAGACCCAGTACTTC

J gene: TRBJ2-7
V gene: TRBV3-1
clone size: few
D gene: TRBD1
CDR3 protein: CASRKGQGSSYEQYF
CDR3 DNA: TGTGCCAGCAGAAAGGGACAGGGGAGCTCCTACGAGCAGTACTTC

J gene: TRBJ2-5
V gene: TRBV12-3/TRBV12-4
clone size: -
D gene: TRBD2
CDR3 protein: CASSLYSSGGRETQYF
CDR3 DNA: TGTGCCAGCAGTTTATATTCTAGCGGGGGTCGGGAGACCCAGTACTTC

J gene: TRBJ2-1
V gene: TRBV6-2/TRBV6-3
clone size: -
D gene: -
CDR3 protein: CASRLLIGRNGQFF
CDR3 DNA: TGTGCCAGCAGACTATTGATAGGGAGGAATGGGCAGTTCTTC

J gene: TRBJ2-3
V gene: TRBV6-1
clone size: few
D gene: TRBD2
CDR3 protein: CASSELQRAGTQYF
CDR3 DNA: TGTGCCAGCAGTGAATTGCAGCGAGCGGGGACGCAGTATTTT

J gene: TRBJ1-6
V gene: TRBV6-5
clone size: -
D gene: TRBD1
CDR3 protein: CASRFRDRDSPLHF
CDR3 DNA: TGTGCCAGCAGGTTTCGGGACAGGGATTCACCCCTCCACTTT